One and the same sample provided the 15 T cell receptor beta chains below, sequenced in a study of T cell responses to AZD1222 COVID-19 vaccine. Method: immunoSEQ multiplex PCR; TCRdb's copy keeps in-frame clones and lacks some. Altogether about 120,000 clones are present, roughly 87% being singletons, with the ten largest covering just over 2.5%. This material consisted of peripheral blood, taken 28 days after the second AZD1222 dose. These receptors all come from an adult who received the AZD1222 COVID-19 vaccine.

This clone was counted only a few times. This rearrangement joins TRBV27 to TRBJ1-2, with 7 bases matching TRBD1. The germline CDR1 and CDR2 sequences are MNHEY and SMNVEV (reference sequence). V was pared by 10 bases and J by 5 bases, with 16 bases of the junction left unmatched. CDR3 length equals 15 residues. The CDR3 region is CATTQGPGGGYGYTF. As DNA, the CDR3 is TGTGCCACCACTCAAGGCCCAGGGGGTGGTTATGGCTACACCTTC.

V and J are TRBV6-5 and TRBJ2-5; D ambiguous. V was shortened by 6 bases and J by 5 bases, with 10 bases between the two germline ends. Germline V gene data show CDR1 as MNHEY and CDR2 as SVGAGI. The CDR3 spans 12 residues. CDR3 in amino acids: CASSARAETQYF. CDR3 nucleotides: TGTGCCAGCAGCGCCCGGGCGGAGACCCAGTACTTC.

The genes are TRBV6-5 and TRBJ1-4; D gene ambiguous. V lost 4 bases and J lost 0, with 9 bases in between. This CDR3 region has 15 residues. Germline V gives CDR1 MNHEY, CDR2 SVGAGI. CDR3 in DNA: TGTGCCAGCAGTTCCCTCGGATCAACTAATGAAAAACTGTTTTTT. It yields the protein CASSSLGSTNEKLFF.

CDR3 sequence reads: CAWSVRGSRDNEQFF. The DNA for the CDR3 is TGTGCCTGGAGTGTACGGGGGTCCCGTGACAATGAGCAGTTCTTC. The chain has TRBV30 and TRBJ2-1; TRBD2 might be the D (6 bases). The CDR3 is made up of 15 amino acids. Germline V lookup: CDR1 GTSNPN, CDR2 SVGIG (reference sequence). The V and J ends lost 0 bases and 5 bases respectively, with 14 bases between them.

The rearrangement joins TRBV28 to TRBJ1-5; D is ambiguous. CDR1 MDHEN and CDR2 SYDVKM come from the germline V gene. CDR3 length: 12 amino acids. V lost 8 bases and J 1 base, leaving 6 bases between the germline ends. The CDR3 protein is CASRTSNQPQHF. CDR3 bases: TGTGCCAGCCGAACAAGCAATCAGCCCCAGCATTTT.

This chain uses TRBV9 with TRBJ2-1, with 9 nucleotides matching TRBD2. This CDR3 contains 17 residues. Trimming took 3 bases from V and 4 from J; bases not matched to a gene: 11. The germline V gene has CDR1 SGDLS and CDR2 YYNGEE. CDR3 in DNA: TGTGCCAGCAGCGCCGGTCTCGGGCTAGCGGGGTACAATGAGCAGTTCTTC. This codes for CASSAGLGLAGYNEQFF.

The V and J genes are TRBV12-3 or TRBV12-4 and TRBJ2-3; a weak D match, TRBD2 (5 bases). The CDR3 is made up of 13 amino acids. V was clipped by 6 bases and J by 3 bases, with 10 bases between them. The CDR3 reads CASRVDWTDTQYF. For the CDR3, the DNA is TGTGCCAGCAGAGTGGACTGGACAGATACGCAGTATTTT.

The V and J genes are TRBV9 and TRBJ1-3, with 9 bases fitting TRBD1. The CDR3 spans 17 residues. Germline V gene lookup returns CDR1 SGDLS and CDR2 YYNGEE. Trimming at V came to 0 bases and at J to 2 bases, leaving 6 bases not matched to a gene. In nucleotides, the CDR3 is TGTGCCAGCAGCGTAGACCCACAGGGGGCAGCTGGAAACACCATATATTTT. As protein: CASSVDPQGAAGNTIYF.

The V call is TRBV27, the J call TRBJ1-3, with D possibly matching TRBD1 (6 bases). CDR1 and CDR2 (germline): MNHEY, SMNVEV (reference sequence). The CDR3 contains 19 residues. Trimming removed 0 bases from V and 3 bases from J, with 21 bases in between. CDR3 sequence: CASSLSPPTGKFFGNTIYF. The CDR3 region has the DNA TGTGCCAGCAGTTTATCCCCCCCGACAGGTAAATTCTTTGGAAACACCATATATTTT.

The chain links TRBV5-4 to TRBJ2-2, with D possibly TRBD2 on 6 matching bases. Germline CDR1 and CDR2: SGHNT and YYREEE (reference sequence). The CDR3 has 14 amino acids. V was cut by 5 bases and J by 2 bases, with 10 bases left in between. CDR3 region: CASRTGRNTGELFF. The CDR3 nucleotides are TGTGCCAGCAGGACCGGGAGAAACACCGGGGAGCTGTTTTTT.

The chain recombines TRBV7-9 with TRBJ2-3; D not certain. The CDR3 totals 14 residues. The germline V gene encodes CDR1 SEHNR and CDR2 FQNEAQ (reference sequence). V lost 6 bases, J lost 0 bases, and 10 bases lay in between. Here the CDR3 reads CASSLTASTDTQYF. Written as DNA, the CDR3 is TGTGCCAGCAGTTTAACCGCTAGCACAGATACGCAGTATTTT. The full variable domain, in which reference TRBV7-9 and TRBJ2-3 provide the parts outside the CDR3, is DTGVSQNPRHKITKRGQNVTFRCDPISEHNRLYWYRQTLGQGPEFLTYFQNEAQLEKSRLLSDRFSAERPKGSFSTLEIQRTEQGDSAMYLCASSLTASTDTQYFGPGTRLTVL.

The chain links TRBV28 to TRBJ1-5, with no clear D. CDR1 is MDHEN, CDR2 SYDVKM, per germline. The CDR3 extends over 14 amino acids. V was pared by 3 bases and J by 2 bases, with 8 bases between. CDR3 sequence: CASSLWQGNQPQHF. For the CDR3, the DNA is TGTGCCAGCAGTTTGTGGCAGGGCAATCAGCCCCAGCATTTT.

The genes are TRBV15 and TRBJ1-2, with TRBD1 matching 9 bases. The germline CDR1 and CDR2 sequences are LNHNV and YYDKDF (reference sequence). The J segment lost 3 bases and the V segment lost 0 bases, leaving 8 bases of the junction unmatched. This CDR3 is built from 17 residues. The CDR3 sequence: CATSRDLGTGTDYGYTF. In nucleotides, the CDR3 is TGTGCCACCAGCAGAGACCTGGGGACAGGGACTGACTATGGCTACACCTTC.

J is TRBJ1-2 and V is TRBV5-1, with TRBD1 as a possible D gene (6 bases). Germline V lookup: CDR1 SGHRS, CDR2 YFSETQ. Trimming pared 4 bases from V and 2 bases from J, leaving 9 bases between. The CDR3 sequence is 13 residues long. The chain's CDR3 is CASSPGTNYGYTF. CDR3 DNA sequence: TGCGCCAGCAGCCCCGGGACAAACTATGGCTACACCTTC.

The rearrangement uses TRBV10-1 and TRBJ1-5, with 8 bases identical to TRBD1. CDR1 is WNHNN and CDR2 is SYGVQD in the germline V gene (reference sequence). This CDR3 region has 13 residues. J was trimmed by 4 bases and V by 6 bases; bases with no gene match: 2. The CDR3 protein is CASRTGVNQPQHF. In DNA form, the CDR3 reads TGCGCCAGCAGGACAGGGGTGAATCAGCCCCAGCATTTT.